The 16 T cell receptor beta chains in this list originate from one sample, sequenced in a study of blood T cell repertoires in COVID-19. The data were produced by immunoSEQ multiplex PCR, yet TCRdb's version contains in-frame clones alone and is incomplete. The sample has fewer than 300,000 clones; 65% to 90% are singletons. Specimen: peripheral blood. The receptors derive from a man aged 50-60 years with active or convalescent COVID-19.

The rearrangement joins TRBV5-6 to TRBJ2-2; 13 bases line up with TRBD2. V was pared by 3 bases and J by 5 bases, with 7 bases of the junction left unmatched. Germline lookup yields CDR1 SGHDT and CDR2 YYEEEE. This CDR3 comprises 17 residues. This CDR3 reads CASSSGWTSGSTGELFF. The CDR3 DNA sequence: TGTGCCAGCAGCTCCGGCTGGACTAGCGGGAGTACCGGGGAGCTGTTTTTT. The full variable domain, in which reference TRBV5-6 and TRBJ2-2 provide the parts outside the CDR3, is DAGVTQSPTHLIKTRGQQVTLRCSPKSGHDTVSWYQQALGQGPQFIFQYYEEEERQRGNFPDRFSGHQFPNYSSELNVNALLLGDSALYLCASSSGWTSGSTGELFFGEGSRLTVL.

This chain's CDR3 is CAISDRGYTGELFF. The CDR3 coding sequence is TGTGCCATCAGTGACAGGGGGTACACCGGGGAGCTGTTTTTT. V and J are TRBV10-3 and TRBJ2-2; 7 nucleotides line up with TRBD1. CDR3 length equals 14 residues. Per the germline V gene, CDR1 is ENHRY and CDR2 is SYGVKD. Trimming cost V 3 bases and J 3 bases; bases outside gene matches: 1.

This rearrangement joins TRBV6-1 to TRBJ2-2; the match to TRBD2 covers 11 bases. There are 17 residues in the CDR3. The V gene's germline CDR1 is MNHNS and CDR2 SASEGT. The trim removed 4 bases at V and 4 bases at J, leaving 8 bases unmatched. CDR3 sequence: CASSALTSGIVTGELFF. CDR3 bases: TGTGCCAGCAGTGCCCTGACTAGCGGGATAGTCACCGGGGAGCTGTTTTTT.

The rearrangement joins TRBV7-9 to TRBJ2-3, with 8 bases aligning to TRBD2. With V trimmed by 4 bases and J by 4 bases, 13 bases remained unmatched. Germline CDR1 is SEHNR and CDR2 is FQNEAQ (reference sequence). The CDR3 runs to 17 residues. Written as DNA, the CDR3 is TGTGCCAGCAGCTCGAGGGCTAAGCGGGAGTATCCAGATACGCAGTATTTT. Encoded protein: CASSSRAKREYPDTQYF.

The chain combines TRBV3-1 (or the pseudogene TRBV3-2) with TRBJ2-4; the D gene is possibly TRBD2 (7 bases). The V end was cut by 5 bases, the J end by 3 bases, with 11 bases between. The CDR3 extends over 14 amino acids. Germline values: CDR1 LGHDT, CDR2 YNNKEL (reference sequence). Here the CDR3 DNA reads TGTGCCAGCAGCTACAGGGAGGGCAAAAACATTCAGTACTTC. Amino acid sequence: CASSYREGKNIQYF.

The CDR3 DNA is TGCGCCAGCAGGGTCCGGGACTCTTCCTACAATGAGCAGTTCTTC. It encodes CASRVRDSSYNEQFF. V usage is TRBV5-1 and J usage is TRBJ2-1, with a possible D match to TRBD2 (6 bases). This CDR3 region has 15 residues. Trimming pared 5 bases from V and 1 base from J, leaving 13 bases between. The germline V gene has CDR1 SGHRS and CDR2 YFSETQ.

The V call is TRBV6-2 or TRBV6-3, the J call TRBJ2-2; 10 positions agree with TRBD1. In germline, CDR1 is MNHEY, CDR2 SVGEGT. With 5 bases clipped from V and 7 bases from J, the junction kept 4 bases outside the gene matches. This CDR3 region has 14 residues. The CDR3 reads CASSDRGQSGELFF. The CDR3 DNA reads as TGTGCCAGCAGTGACAGGGGGCAAAGCGGGGAGCTGTTTTTT.

The chain is built from TRBV14 and TRBJ2-7; the D gene is possibly TRBD1 (5 bases). Trimming cost V 4 bases and J 4 bases, with 8 bases left between them. This CDR3 has 12 residues. Germline V gene data show CDR1 as SGHDN and CDR2 as FVKESK. CDR3 nucleotide sequence: TGTGCCAGCAGCCTCCAGGGTTACGAGCAGTACTTC. It is translated as CASSLQGYEQYF.

The chain has TRBV3-1 (or the pseudogene TRBV3-2) and TRBJ2-1, with 7 positions matching TRBD2. V dropped 0 bases and J dropped 6; count of bases not matched to a gene: 17. The CDR3 length is 19 residues. Germline V gives CDR1 LGHDT, CDR2 YNNKEL (reference sequence). The CDR3 DNA reads TGTGCCAGCAGCCAAGAAGGGTCGTGGGGGAGGGACCCCGTCAATGAGCAGTTCTTC. Protein: CASSQEGSWGRDPVNEQFF.

The J gene is TRBJ2-1, the V gene TRBV27; no clear D gene. CDR1 is MNHEY, CDR2 SMNVEV, per germline (reference sequence). Trimming left V 4 bases short and J 11 bases short, with 15 bases between. This CDR3 comprises 13 residues. The CDR3 sequence: CASSYISAPKQFF. In DNA, the CDR3 is TGTGCCAGCAGTTATATTTCCGCCCCTAAGCAGTTCTTC.

The count of this clone is one. The gene calls are TRBV7-9 and TRBJ2-7; TRBD1 is a possible D gene (6 bases). The CDR3 is 14 amino acids. V lost 2 bases to trimming and J lost 3 bases, with 11 bases between them. Germline CDR1 and CDR2: SEHNR and FQNEAQ (reference sequence). CDR3 amino acids: CASSLKGDGYEQYF. The CDR3 DNA is TGTGCCAGCAGCTTAAAGGGGGATGGCTACGAGCAGTACTTC.

The gene calls are TRBV2 and TRBJ2-2, with 15 positions matching TRBD2. Germline assignment: CDR1 SNHLY and CDR2 FYNNEI. Unmatched junction bases numbered 4, after V lost 7 bases and J lost 4 bases. The CDR3 covers 16 residues. The CDR3 protein is CASTGLAGGVTGELFF. DNA for the CDR3: TGTGCCAGCACCGGACTAGCGGGAGGGGTCACCGGGGAGCTGTTTTTT.

V is TRBV6-6 and J is TRBJ1-3, with D tentatively TRBD1 (6 bases). The CDR3 length is 13 residues. From germline, CDR1 is MNHNY and CDR2 SVGAGI (reference sequence). V was clipped by 6 bases and J by 0 bases, with 6 bases between them. The CDR3 bases are TGTGCCAGCAGGGACAGCTCTGGAAACACCATATATTTT. Translating it yields CASRDSSGNTIYF.

CDR3 protein: CASSQLRDPEDNEQFF. In nucleotides, the CDR3 is TGTGCCAGCAGCCAATTAAGGGATCCGGAGGACAATGAGCAGTTCTTC. The genes are TRBV4-2 and TRBJ2-1; a possible D gene is TRBD2 (5 bases). Trimming cost V 2 bases and J 5 bases, with 16 bases left between them. Looked up from germline, CDR1 is LGHNA and CDR2 is YNFKEQ. The CDR3 is 16 residues long.

The rearrangement uses TRBV11-2 and TRBJ2-7; 7 positions match TRBD2. The CDR3 runs to 12 residues. V gave up 4 bases and J gave up 6 bases; unmatched junction bases: 3. Germline CDR1 is SGHAT and CDR2 is FQNNGV. The CDR3 spells CASSSTSVEQYF. Written as DNA, the CDR3 is TGTGCCAGCAGCTCAACTAGCGTCGAGCAGTACTTC.

The gene calls are TRBV19 and TRBJ2-5; TRBD2 aligns across 7 bases. The V gene's germline CDR1 is LNHDA and CDR2 SQIVND (reference sequence). This CDR3 has 16 amino acids. With 3 bases clipped from V and 4 bases from J, the junction kept 11 bases outside the gene matches. Written as DNA, the CDR3 is TGTGCCAGTAGTATCTCGGGAGGACTCGTGACAGAGACCCAGTACTTC. Translating gives CASSISGGLVTETQYF.